This T cell receptor (beta chain) stems from a study of radiotherapy plus CTLA-4 blockade in lung cancer. Study context: Objective responses arose in roughly 20% of patients, and 31% experienced disease control.

V was clipped by 1 base and J by 2 bases, with 8 bases between them. Per the germline V gene, CDR1 is SGHTA and CDR2 is FQGNSA. The CDR3 loop spans 14 amino acids. Clones were read by immunoSEQ multiplex PCR, and TCRdb kept only the in-frame ones, dropping some. Of 60,000 to 70,000 clones listed, 79% are singletons. General study results and limits: Early clonal dynamics of blood T cells, together with interferon-beta, were reported as the best response predictor. Peripheral blood showed expansion of tumor-derived TCR clones after radiotherapy and ipilimumab.

Note on this clone: Its antigen remains unidentified.

V usage is TRBV7-2 and J usage is TRBJ2-5; D perhaps matches TRBD1 (5 bases). The source was peripheral blood, collected from a patient treated with radiotherapy plus ipilimumab. This sequence originates from a human donor with non-small cell lung cancer who had a complete response to radiotherapy plus ipilimumab. CDR3 nucleotide sequence: TGTGCCAGCAGCTTAGGGACACATCAAGAGACCCAGTACTTC. This gives the protein CASSLGTHQETQYF.